The rows below give T cell receptor beta chains drawn from one sample of a study of blood T cell repertoires in COVID-19. Clones were sequenced by immunoSEQ multiplex PCR, and TCRdb holds only the in-frame ones, with some missing. The sample has some 130,000 clones; more than 80% are singletons. The sequencing input was peripheral blood. The source is a human donor in a cohort sampled during active COVID-19. Both conserved end residues are part of each CDR3. D genes are given only for firm matches. Expanded clones get a size class; other rows say once, few or many, or leave the size out.

V gene: TRBV3-1/TRBV3-2
D gene: TRBD2
clone size: NA
CDR3 protein: CASSQGGGVDTQYF

V gene: TRBV6-5
D gene: TRBD1
clone size: NA
CDR3 protein: CASRDREVRPQHF

V gene: TRBV7-2
D gene: TRBD1
clone size: NA
CDR3 protein: CASSHTGGGTEAFF

V gene: TRBV21-1
D gene: NA
clone size: few
CDR3 protein: CASSNRVGNTEAFF

V gene: TRBV6-4
D gene: NA
clone size: NA
CDR3 protein: CASSPRGGTGYTF

V gene: TRBV12-3/TRBV12-4
D gene: NA
clone size: NA
CDR3 protein: CASSSEGYNEQFF

V gene: TRBV9
D gene: NA
clone size: NA
CDR3 protein: CASSVGPGETQYF

V gene: TRBV19
D gene: NA
clone size: NA
CDR3 protein: CASSISQGGILRGYTF

V gene: TRBV5-1
D gene: NA
clone size: NA
CDR3 protein: CASSSRLVPDTQYF

V gene: TRBV10-1
D gene: NA
clone size: NA
CDR3 protein: CASTPPVAGQTGELFF

V gene: TRBV9
D gene: NA
clone size: NA
CDR3 protein: CASSVDVARGTDTQYF

V gene: TRBV6-6
D gene: NA
clone size: NA
CDR3 protein: CASSPGRNQPQHF

V gene: TRBV24-1
D gene: TRBD2
clone size: NA
CDR3 protein: CATRDSGSRNEQFF

V gene: TRBV5-1
D gene: TRBD1
clone size: NA
CDR3 protein: CASSDGQGKIDTIYF

V gene: TRBV6-4
D gene: NA
clone size: NA
CDR3 protein: CASSVGTENTGELFF

V gene: TRBV7-2
D gene: NA
clone size: NA
CDR3 protein: CASSLAPPRSGGGETQYF

V gene: TRBV4-3
D gene: TRBD1
clone size: NA
CDR3 protein: CASSQEPPSATGGNTIYF

V gene: TRBV5-1
D gene: NA
clone size: NA
CDR3 protein: CASSTQGGETQYF

V gene: TRBV28
D gene: NA
clone size: NA
CDR3 protein: CASSLQRGGELFF

V gene: TRBV5-6
D gene: TRBD2
clone size: NA
CDR3 protein: CASSRLRLAGAQETQYF